This T cell receptor (beta chain) was obtained from a study of blood T cells in healthy people across ages. Whole-study findings and limits: Across the age range, TCR beta diversity per million T cells fell in a roughly linear way.

Using a J-beta primer mix together with a sample-barcoded 5' primer, a second PCR was run for roughly 6 to 11 cycles. MiXCR, applied by TCRdb to the 5' RACE reads, yields one record per CDR3 protein. The table lists roughly 800,000 distinct CDR3 sequences, around a quarter of them singletons, with 2.5% to 3.5% in the top ten. This clonotype was detected only a few times. Antigen specificity is unknown. V shed 5 bases and J shed 1 base, with 11 bases lying between them. Germline V gene sequence: CDR1 MNHNS, CDR2 SASEGT. The CDR3 covers 14 residues. The same data also contributed to another study, on T cells of mothers and their children. As that study records: All extracted RNA went into cDNA synthesis, around 1.6 ug per 15 ul.

This receptor was obtained from a boy between 10 and 17 years old in good health. The sample taken for sequencing was blood. V usage is TRBV6-1 and J usage is TRBJ1-1; D is perhaps TRBD1 (5 bases). The CDR3 nucleotides read TGTGCCAGCAGTTCCGGGGCCGAGAACACTGAAGCTTTCTTT. It encodes CASSSGAENTEAFF.